This T cell receptor (beta chain) is drawn from a study of blood T cell repertoires in COVID-19. Authors' processing steps: The assay estimated nucleated cells by amplifying reference gene primers. Clones were read by immunoSEQ multiplex PCR, and TCRdb kept only the in-frame ones, dropping some. That table gives V, J and clone size, and the DNA gave D and trimming. This sample has 200,000 to 300,000 clones, with around 82% found just once. This CDR3 contains 15 residues. Germline V CDR1 and CDR2: LNHDA, SQIVND (reference sequence). V shed 5 bases and J shed 7 bases, with 18 bases lying between them. This TCR was sampled from a human donor in a cohort sampled during active COVID-19. Source material: peripheral blood. The chain couples TRBV19 to TRBJ1-5; D is possibly TRBD1 (5 bases). This chain's CDR3 is CASSASGVTEQPQHF. The CDR3, as DNA: TGTGCCAGTAGTGCTTCGGGGGTGACAGAGCAGCCCCAGCATTTT.